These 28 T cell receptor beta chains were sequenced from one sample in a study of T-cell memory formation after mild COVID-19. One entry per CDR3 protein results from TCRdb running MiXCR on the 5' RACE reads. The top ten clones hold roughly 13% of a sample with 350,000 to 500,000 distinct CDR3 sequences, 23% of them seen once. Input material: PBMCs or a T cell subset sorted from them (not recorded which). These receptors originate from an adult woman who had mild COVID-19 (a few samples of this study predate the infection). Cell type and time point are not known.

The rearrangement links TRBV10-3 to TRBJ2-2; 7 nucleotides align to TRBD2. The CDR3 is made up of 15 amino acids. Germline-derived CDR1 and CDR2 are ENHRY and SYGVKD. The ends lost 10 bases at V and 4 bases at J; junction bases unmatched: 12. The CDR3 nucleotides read TGTGCCACCTCAAAAAGGGAGGGGTTCACCGGGGAGCTGTTTTTT. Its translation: CATSKREGFTGELFF.

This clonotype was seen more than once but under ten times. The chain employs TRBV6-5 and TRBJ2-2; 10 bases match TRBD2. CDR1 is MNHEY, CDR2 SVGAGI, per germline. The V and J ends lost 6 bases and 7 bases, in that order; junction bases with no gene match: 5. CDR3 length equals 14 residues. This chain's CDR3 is CASRSGRAHGELFF. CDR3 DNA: TGTGCCAGCAGGAGCGGGAGGGCCCACGGGGAGCTGTTTTTT.

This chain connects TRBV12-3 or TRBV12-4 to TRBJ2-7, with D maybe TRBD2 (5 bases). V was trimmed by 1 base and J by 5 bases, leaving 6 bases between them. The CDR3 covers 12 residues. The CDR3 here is CASSLGRNEQYF. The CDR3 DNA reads TGTGCCAGCAGTTTAGGGAGGAACGAGCAGTACTTC.

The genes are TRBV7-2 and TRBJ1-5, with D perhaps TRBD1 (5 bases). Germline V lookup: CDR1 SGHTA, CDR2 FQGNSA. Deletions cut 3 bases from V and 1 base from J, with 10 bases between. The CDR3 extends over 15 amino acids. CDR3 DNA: TGTGCCAGCAGCTTGGATAGGGGCAGCAATCAGCCCCAGCATTTT. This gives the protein CASSLDRGSNQPQHF.

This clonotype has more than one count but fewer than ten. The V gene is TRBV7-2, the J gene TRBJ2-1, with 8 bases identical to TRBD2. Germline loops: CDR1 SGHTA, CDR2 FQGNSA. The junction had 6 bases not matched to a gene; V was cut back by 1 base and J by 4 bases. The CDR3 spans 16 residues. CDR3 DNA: TGTGCCAGCAGCTTAGATCGGGGGGGCATGTACAATGAGCAGTTCTTC. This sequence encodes CASSLDRGGMYNEQFF.

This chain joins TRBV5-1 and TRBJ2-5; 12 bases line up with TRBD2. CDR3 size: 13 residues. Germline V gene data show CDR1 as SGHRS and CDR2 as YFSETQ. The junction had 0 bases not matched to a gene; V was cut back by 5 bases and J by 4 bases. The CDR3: CASRTSGRETQYF. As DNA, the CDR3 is TGCGCCAGCAGGACTAGCGGGAGAGAGACCCAGTACTTC. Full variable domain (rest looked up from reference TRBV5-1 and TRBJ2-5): KAGVTQTPRYLIKTRGQQVTLSCSPISGHRSVSWYQQTPGQGLQFLFEYFSETQRNKGNFPGRFSGRQFSNSRSEMNVSTLELGDSALYLCASRTSGRETQYFGPGTRLLVL.

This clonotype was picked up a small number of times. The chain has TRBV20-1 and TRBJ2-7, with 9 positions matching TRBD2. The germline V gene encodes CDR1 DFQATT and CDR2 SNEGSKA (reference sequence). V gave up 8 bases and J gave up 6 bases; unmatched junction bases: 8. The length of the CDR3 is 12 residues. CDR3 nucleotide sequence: TGCAGTACATCCGGGACTAGCTTCGAGCAGTACTTC. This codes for CSTSGTSFEQYF.

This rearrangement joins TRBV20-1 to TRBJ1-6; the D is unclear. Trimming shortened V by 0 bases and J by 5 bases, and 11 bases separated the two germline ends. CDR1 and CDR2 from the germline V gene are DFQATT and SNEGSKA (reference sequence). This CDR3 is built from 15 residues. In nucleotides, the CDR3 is TGCAGTGCTAGAGATAAGCAAGGGAATAATTCACCCCTCCACTTT. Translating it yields CSARDKQGNNSPLHF.

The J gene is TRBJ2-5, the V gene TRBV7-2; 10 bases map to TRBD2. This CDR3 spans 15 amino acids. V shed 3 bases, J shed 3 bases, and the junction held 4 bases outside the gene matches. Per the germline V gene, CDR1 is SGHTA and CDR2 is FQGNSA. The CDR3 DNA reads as TGTGCCAGCAGCTTTCCCCTAGCGGGAGAAGAGACCCAGTACTTC. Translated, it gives CASSFPLAGEETQYF. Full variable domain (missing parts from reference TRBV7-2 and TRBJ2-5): GAGVSQSPSNKVTEKGKDVELRCDPISGHTALYWYRQSLGQGLEFLIYFQGNSAPDKSGLPSDRFSAERTGGSVSTLTIQRTQQEDSAVYLCASSFPLAGEETQYFGPGTRLLVL.

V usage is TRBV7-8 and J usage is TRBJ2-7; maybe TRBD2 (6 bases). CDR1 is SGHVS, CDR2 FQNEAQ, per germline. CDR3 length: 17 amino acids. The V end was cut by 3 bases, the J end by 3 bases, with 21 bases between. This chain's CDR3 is CASSFGTSKLFGYEQYF. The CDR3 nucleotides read TGTGCCAGCAGCTTTGGGACTTCGAAGTTGTTCGGCTACGAGCAGTACTTC.

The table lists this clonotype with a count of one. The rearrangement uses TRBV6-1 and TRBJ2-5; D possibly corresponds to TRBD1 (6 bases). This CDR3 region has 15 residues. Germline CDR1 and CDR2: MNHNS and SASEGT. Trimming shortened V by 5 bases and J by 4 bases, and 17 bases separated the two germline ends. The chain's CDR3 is CASSTGTRAGETQYF. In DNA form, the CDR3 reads TGTGCCAGCAGTACCGGGACAAGGGCGGGAGAGACCCAGTACTTC.

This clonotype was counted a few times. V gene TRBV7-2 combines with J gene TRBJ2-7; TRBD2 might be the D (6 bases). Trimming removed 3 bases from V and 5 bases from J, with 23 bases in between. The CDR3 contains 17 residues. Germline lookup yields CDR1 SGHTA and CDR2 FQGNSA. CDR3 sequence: CASSFEPRHLGGNEQYF. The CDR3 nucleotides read TGTGCCAGCAGCTTTGAACCGCGACACCTTGGAGGGAACGAGCAGTACTTC. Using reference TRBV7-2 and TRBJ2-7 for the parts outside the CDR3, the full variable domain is GAGVSQSPSNKVTEKGKDVELRCDPISGHTALYWYRQSLGQGLEFLIYFQGNSAPDKSGLPSDRFSAERTGGSVSTLTIQRTQQEDSAVYLCASSFEPRHLGGNEQYFGPGTRLTVT.

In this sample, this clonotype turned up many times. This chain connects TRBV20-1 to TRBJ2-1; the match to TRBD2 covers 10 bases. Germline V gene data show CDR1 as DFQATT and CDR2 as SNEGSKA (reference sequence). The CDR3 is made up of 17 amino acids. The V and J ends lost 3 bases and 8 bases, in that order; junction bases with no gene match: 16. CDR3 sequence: CSASLLAGEAAAHEQFF. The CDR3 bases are TGCAGTGCTAGTCTCCTAGCGGGAGAAGCAGCGGCACATGAGCAGTTCTTC.

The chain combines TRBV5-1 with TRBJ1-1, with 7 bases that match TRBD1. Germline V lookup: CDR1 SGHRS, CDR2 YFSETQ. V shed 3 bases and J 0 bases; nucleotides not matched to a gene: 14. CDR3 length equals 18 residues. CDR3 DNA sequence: TGCGCCAGCAGCTGGGGCGGGGGCTCGACAGGGTTGAACACTGAAGCTTTCTTT. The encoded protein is CASSWGGGSTGLNTEAFF.

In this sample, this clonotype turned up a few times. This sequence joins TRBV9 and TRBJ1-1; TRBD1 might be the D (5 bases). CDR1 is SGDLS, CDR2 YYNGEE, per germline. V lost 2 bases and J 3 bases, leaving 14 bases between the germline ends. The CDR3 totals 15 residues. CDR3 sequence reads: CASSVGGDVDTEAFF. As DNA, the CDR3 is TGTGCCAGCAGCGTGGGGGGGGACGTGGACACTGAAGCTTTCTTT.

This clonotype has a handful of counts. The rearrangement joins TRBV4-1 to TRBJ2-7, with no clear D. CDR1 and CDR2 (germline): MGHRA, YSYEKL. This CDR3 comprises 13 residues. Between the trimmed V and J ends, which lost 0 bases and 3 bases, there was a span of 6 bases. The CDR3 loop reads CASSQDARYEQYF. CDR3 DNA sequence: TGCGCCAGCAGCCAAGACGCCCGCTACGAGCAGTACTTC.

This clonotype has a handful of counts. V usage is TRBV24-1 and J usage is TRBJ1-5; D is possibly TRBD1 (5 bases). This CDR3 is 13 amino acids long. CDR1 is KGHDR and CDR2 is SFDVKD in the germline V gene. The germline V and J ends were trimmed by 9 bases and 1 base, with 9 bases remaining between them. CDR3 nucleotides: TGTGCCACCGCTGACAGCAGCAATCAGCCCCAGCATTTT. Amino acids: CATADSSNQPQHF.

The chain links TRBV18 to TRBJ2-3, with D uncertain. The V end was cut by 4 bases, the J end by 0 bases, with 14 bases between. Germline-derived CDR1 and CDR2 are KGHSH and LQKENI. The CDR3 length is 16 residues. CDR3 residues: CASSQWNLPSTDTQYF. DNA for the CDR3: TGTGCCAGCTCACAATGGAACCTACCTAGCACAGATACGCAGTATTTT.

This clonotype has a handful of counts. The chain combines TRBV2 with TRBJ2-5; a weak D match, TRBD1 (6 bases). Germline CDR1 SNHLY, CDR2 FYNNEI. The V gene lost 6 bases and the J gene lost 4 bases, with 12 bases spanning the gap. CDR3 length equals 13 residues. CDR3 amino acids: CASRGLGGETQYF. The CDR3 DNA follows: TGTGCCAGCAGGGGCCTAGGGGGAGAGACCCAGTACTTC.

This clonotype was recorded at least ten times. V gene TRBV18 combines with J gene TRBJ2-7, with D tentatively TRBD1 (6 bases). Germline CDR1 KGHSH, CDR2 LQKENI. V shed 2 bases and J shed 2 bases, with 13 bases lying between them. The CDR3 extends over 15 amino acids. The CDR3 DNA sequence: TGTGCCAGCTCACCAGGCGCAGGGGTGACCTACGAGCAGTACTTC. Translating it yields CASSPGAGVTYEQYF.

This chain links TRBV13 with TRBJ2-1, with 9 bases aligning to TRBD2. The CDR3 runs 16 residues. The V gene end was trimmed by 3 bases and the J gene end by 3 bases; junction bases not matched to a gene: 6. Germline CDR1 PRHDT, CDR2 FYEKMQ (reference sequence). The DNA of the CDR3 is TGTGCCAGCAGCTTTAGTAGCGGGAGTCTCTACAATGAGCAGTTCTTC. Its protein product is CASSFSSGSLYNEQFF.

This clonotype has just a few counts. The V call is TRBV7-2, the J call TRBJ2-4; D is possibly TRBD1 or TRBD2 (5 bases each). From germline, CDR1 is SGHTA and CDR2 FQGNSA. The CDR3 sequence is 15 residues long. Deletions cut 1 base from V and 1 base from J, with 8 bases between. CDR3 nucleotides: TGTGCCAGCAGCTTAGACAGGACTGCCAAAAACATTCAGTACTTC. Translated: CASSLDRTAKNIQYF.

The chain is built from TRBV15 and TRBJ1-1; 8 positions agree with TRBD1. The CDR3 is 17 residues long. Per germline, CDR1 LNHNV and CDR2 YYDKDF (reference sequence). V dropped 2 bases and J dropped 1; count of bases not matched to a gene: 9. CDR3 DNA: TGTGCCACCAGCAGACCCTTACTCGGGACAGGGAACACTGAAGCTTTCTTT. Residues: CATSRPLLGTGNTEAFF.

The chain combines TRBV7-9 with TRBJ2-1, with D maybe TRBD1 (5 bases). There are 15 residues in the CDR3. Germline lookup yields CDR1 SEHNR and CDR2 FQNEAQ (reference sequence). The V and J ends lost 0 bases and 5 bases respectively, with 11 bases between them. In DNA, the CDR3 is TGTGCCAGCAGCTTAGCGCAGGGTTTCGACAATGAGCAGTTCTTC. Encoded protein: CASSLAQGFDNEQFF.

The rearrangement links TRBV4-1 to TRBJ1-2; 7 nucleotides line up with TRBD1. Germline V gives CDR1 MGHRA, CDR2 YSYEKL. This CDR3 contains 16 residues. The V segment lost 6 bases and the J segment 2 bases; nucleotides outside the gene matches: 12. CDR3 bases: TGCGCCAGCAGGACCTCTACAGGGGAGACCAACTATGGCTACACCTTC. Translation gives CASRTSTGETNYGYTF.

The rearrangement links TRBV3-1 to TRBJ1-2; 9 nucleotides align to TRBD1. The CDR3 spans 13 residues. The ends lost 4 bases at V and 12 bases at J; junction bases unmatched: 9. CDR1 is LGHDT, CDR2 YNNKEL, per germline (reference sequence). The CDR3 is CASSPAAGTGNTF. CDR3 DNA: TGTGCCAGCAGCCCTGCAGCCGGGACAGGGAACACCTTC.

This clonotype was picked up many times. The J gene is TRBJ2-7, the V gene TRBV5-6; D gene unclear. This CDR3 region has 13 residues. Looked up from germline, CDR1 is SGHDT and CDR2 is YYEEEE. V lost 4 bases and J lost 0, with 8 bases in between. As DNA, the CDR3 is TGTGCCAGCAGCCAGGCAGGCTCCTACGAGCAGTACTTC. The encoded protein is CASSQAGSYEQYF.

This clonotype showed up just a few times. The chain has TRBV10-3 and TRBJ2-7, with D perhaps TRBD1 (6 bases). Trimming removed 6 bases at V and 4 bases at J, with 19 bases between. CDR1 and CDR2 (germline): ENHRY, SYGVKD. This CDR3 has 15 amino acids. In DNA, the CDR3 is TGTGCCATCAGCAAGAGTACAACCACAGGGTACGAGCAGTACTTC. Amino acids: CAISKSTTTGYEQYF.